This TCR beta chain was recorded in a study of T cells in Graves' hyperthyroidism and ophthalmopathy. V was cut by 2 bases and J by 1 base, with 23 bases left in between. The germline V gene encodes CDR1 ENHRY and CDR2 SYGVKD. This CDR3 is built from 19 residues. This clonotype appeared many times. Its antigen is unidentified. General study points: Most clonotypes that expanded in the thyroid above 0.001 also showed up in blood.

Using around 10 ml of fresh peripheral blood, PBMCs were prepared. TCR beta CDR3 regions were amplified from RNA transcripts. First-round RT-PCR targeting the TCR CDR3 was performed with the HTBI primer set. TCRdb ran MiXCR on the multiplex PCR reads and lists one entry per CDR3 protein. The sample includes roughly 290,000 distinct CDR3 sequences, about an eighth of them seen just once. Sequences were obtained from blood. This clonotype was sampled from a woman aged 25 to 39 with Graves' hyperthyroidism that later progressed to Graves' ophthalmopathy. V usage is TRBV10-3 and J usage is TRBJ1-2; possibly TRBD1 for D (5 bases). CDR3 in amino acids: CAISELVGVRASGNYGYTF. The CDR3 DNA sequence: TGTGCCATCAGTGAGCTCGTCGGCGTCAGGGCGAGTGGTAACTATGGCTACACCTTC.